The 21 T cell receptor beta chains reported below all come from one sample, sequenced in a study of blood T cells in healthy people across ages. Together with a sample-barcoded 5' primer, a J-beta primer mix was included in a second PCR lasting roughly 6 to 12 cycles. From the 5' RACE reads, TCRdb called clonotypes with MiXCR, one entry per CDR3 protein. The data contain about 930,000 distinct CDR3 sequences, 25% to 30% of them seen just once; the ten biggest clones take up 10% to 13%. These sequences were also reported in another study, on T cells of mothers and their children.

Source material: blood. The source of these receptors is a woman between 40 and 50 years old in good health.

This clonotype was counted at least ten times. V usage is TRBV3-1 and J usage is TRBJ2-7, with D unresolved. The V end was cut by 1 base, the J end by 3 bases, with 16 bases between. Per germline, CDR1 LGHDT and CDR2 YNNKEL (reference sequence). CDR3 length: 16 amino acids. The CDR3 region has the DNA TGTGCCAGCAGCCAAGGTCTATTGGCCGGAAACTACGAGCAGTACTTC. Translation gives CASSQGLLAGNYEQYF.

This clonotype has just a few counts. The chain couples TRBV18 to TRBJ2-7; TRBD2 matches 11 bases. The CDR3 totals 15 residues. With 3 bases clipped from V and 5 bases from J, the junction kept 6 bases outside the gene matches. Germline assignment: CDR1 KGHSH and CDR2 LQKENI. This CDR3 is CASSPRLTSGDEQYF. The CDR3 bases are TGTGCCAGCTCACCCAGATTGACTAGCGGGGACGAGCAGTACTTC.

As to this clonotype: A junction end diverges from the germline sequence, so it may reflect a read error. The chain combines TRBV14 with TRBJ1-2, with D perhaps matching TRBD1 (6 bases). CDR3 length: 12 amino acids. CDR1 and CDR2 (germline): SGHDN, FVKESK. DNA for the CDR3: TGTGCCAGCAGTCCAGGGGACTATGGCTGCACCTTC. Translation: CASSPGDYGCTF. The entire variable domain, with the rest obtained from reference TRBV14 and TRBJ1-2, is as follows: EAGVTQFPSHSVIEKGQTVTLRCDPISGHDNLYWYRRVMGKEIKFLLHFVKESKQDESGMPNNRFLAERTGGTYSTLKVQPAELEDSGVYFCASSPGDYGCTFGSGTRLTVV.

This clonotype was found a few times. Since a much larger clone is just one base distant, this may be a read error. The J gene is TRBJ2-6, the V gene TRBV21-1. TRBV21-1 is noted as a pseudogene. CDR3 length: 12 amino acids. DNA for the CDR3: TGTGCCAGCAGGTCTGGGGCCAACGTCCTGACTTTC. Translated: CASRSGANVLTF.

The V gene is TRBV9, the J gene TRBJ2-1, with 11 bases fitting TRBD2. J gave up 8 bases and V 4 bases, and 14 bases lay outside the gene matches. CDR1 and CDR2 (germline): SGDLS, YYNGEE. The CDR3 is 17 residues long. CDR3 protein: CASSTRLAGTPSHEQFF. The CDR3 DNA reads as TGTGCCAGCAGCACACGACTAGCGGGGACCCCTAGCCATGAGCAGTTCTTC.

Notes on this clonotype: Just one base apart from a much larger clone, this may be a read error. The chain uses TRBV7-9 and TRBJ1-2, with D perhaps TRBD1 (5 bases). Germline CDR1 SEHNR, CDR2 FQNEAQ (reference sequence). CDR3 length equals 15 residues. Trimming removed 4 bases from V and 5 bases from J, with 17 bases in between. CDR3 sequence: CASSCGGVGEYGYTF. In DNA form, the CDR3 reads TGTGCCAGCAGCTGCGGGGGAGTGGGGGAGTATGGCTACACCTTC.

Turning to this clonotype: A much larger clonotype is one base distant, so this may be a read error. This chain links TRBV6-6 with TRBJ2-3, with 8 positions matching TRBD1. This CDR3 contains 15 residues. CDR1 and CDR2 from the germline V gene are MNHNY and SVGAGI (reference sequence). The CDR3 sequence: CASSHTGQGTDTRYF. The CDR3 bases are TGTGCCAGCAGTCACACCGGACAGGGAACAGATACGCGGTATTTT.

This clonotype was counted many times. V is TRBV6-2 or TRBV6-3 and J is TRBJ2-7; D is undetermined. V gave up 6 bases and J gave up 5 bases, with 8 bases separating them. CDR1 and CDR2 (germline): MNHEY, SVGEGT. The CDR3 runs 11 residues. The CDR3 loop is CASSRLDEQYF. CDR3 coding DNA: TGTGCCAGCAGCCGGTTGGACGAGCAGTACTTC.

In its sample, this clonotype was seen many times. The chain combines TRBV6-1 with TRBJ2-4; tentative D call: TRBD1 (5 bases). This CDR3 is 15 amino acids long. V lost 1 base, J lost 13 bases, and 20 bases lay in between. Germline CDR1 reads MNHNS; CDR2 reads SASEGT. The CDR3 region is CASSEDGADAKRQYF. The DNA of the CDR3 is TGTGCCAGCAGTGAAGATGGGGCAGACGCTAAACGGCAGTACTTC.

The rearrangement joins TRBV3-1 to TRBJ2-3, with 13 positions matching TRBD2. The CDR3 covers 16 residues. Trimming took 4 bases from V and 5 from J; bases not matched to a gene: 6. Germline CDR1 LGHDT, CDR2 YNNKEL (reference sequence). The CDR3 loop is CASSPLLAGGRDTQYF. CDR3 in DNA: TGTGCCAGCAGCCCATTACTAGCGGGGGGGCGAGATACGCAGTATTTT.

This chain links TRBV2 with TRBJ2-1, with D perhaps matching TRBD1 (6 bases). V was cut by 6 bases and J by 5 bases, with 14 bases left in between. The CDR3 length is 14 residues. Germline V gene data show CDR1 as SNHLY and CDR2 as FYNNEI. CDR3 nucleotides: TGTGCCAGCAGGGGGACACCGGGTAACAATGAGCAGTTCTTC. Protein: CASRGTPGNNEQFF.

The CDR3 coding sequence is TGTGCCAGCAGACCCCTAGCGGGGGGCGCAGATACGCAGTATTTT. The encoded protein is CASRPLAGGADTQYF. This chain links TRBV6-1 with TRBJ2-3; 11 nucleotides agree with TRBD2. After removal of 6 bases from V and 4 bases from J, the junction contained 6 bases not matched to a gene. The CDR3 contains 15 residues. From germline, CDR1 is MNHNS and CDR2 SASEGT.

J is TRBJ2-5 and V is TRBV6-5; 7 nucleotides agree with TRBD2. The V segment lost 0 bases and the J segment 11 bases; nucleotides outside the gene matches: 6. The length of the CDR3 is 13 residues. Per germline, CDR1 MNHEY and CDR2 SVGAGI. The CDR3 region has the DNA TGTGCCAGCAGTTACTCGGGAGGGTGGGAGCAGTACTTC. This sequence encodes CASSYSGGWEQYF.

The chain recombines TRBV28 with TRBJ1-5, with 7 bases lining up with TRBD1. The J segment lost 5 bases and the V segment lost 6 bases, leaving 4 bases of the junction unmatched. There are 13 residues in the CDR3. The germline CDR1 and CDR2 sequences are MDHEN and SYDVKM. CDR3 sequence reads: CASRHDRDQPQHF. CDR3 coding DNA: TGTGCCAGCAGACACGACAGGGATCAGCCCCAGCATTTT.

V gene TRBV11-2 combines with J gene TRBJ2-3; no clear D. From germline, CDR1 is SGHAT and CDR2 FQNNGV. CDR3 length: 13 amino acids. V was shortened by 5 bases and J by 6 bases, with 12 bases between the two germline ends. The CDR3 DNA reads TGTGCCAGCAGCACAGACGGGCCGGATACGCAGTATTTT. It encodes CASSTDGPDTQYF.

V gene TRBV6-5 combines with J gene TRBJ2-5, with D maybe TRBD1 (5 bases). CDR3 size: 13 residues. V dropped 3 bases and J dropped 4 bases, with 9 bases sitting between them. Germline V gene sequence: CDR1 MNHEY, CDR2 SVGAGI. For the CDR3, the DNA is TGTGCCAGCAGTTATAGGGGTACAGAGACCCAGTACTTC. Its protein is CASSYRGTETQYF.

This clonotype was detected only a few times. The rearrangement joins TRBV7-8 to TRBJ2-1; possible D gene TRBD2, 6 bases. The germline CDR1 and CDR2 sequences are SGHVS and FQNEAQ. The CDR3 sequence is 15 residues long. Trimming cost V 3 bases and J 15 bases, with 24 bases left between them. DNA for the CDR3: TGTGCCAGCAGCTTTAACCGGGACTTCCAGTGGGGACGGTTCTTC. It specifies CASSFNRDFQWGRFF.

The gene calls are TRBV5-1 and TRBJ2-7; D uncertain. The CDR3 consists of 16 residues. V was clipped by 0 bases and J by 7 bases, with 20 bases between them. From germline, CDR1 is SGHRS and CDR2 YFSETQ. CDR3 residues: CASSLGPTGQTGEQYF. DNA of the CDR3: TGCGCCAGCAGCTTGGGGCCCACGGGTCAGACCGGGGAGCAGTACTTC.

The chain carries TRBV29-1 and TRBJ2-5, with TRBD2 as a possible D gene (6 bases). CDR3 length: 14 residues. Trimming left V 7 bases short and J 5 bases short, with 20 bases between. Germline-derived CDR1 and CDR2 are SQVTM and ANQGSEA. The CDR3 sequence: CSAALTVRGETQYF. Here the CDR3 DNA reads TGCAGCGCCGCTCTGACAGTACGGGGGGAGACCCAGTACTTC. Based on the CDR3 plus reference TRBV29-1 and TRBJ2-5, the full variable domain is SAVISQKPSRDICQRGTSLTIQCQVDSQVTMMFWYRQQPGQSLTLIATANQGSEATYESGFVIDKFPISRPNLTFSTLTVSNMSPEDSSIYLCSAALTVRGETQYFGPGTRLLVL.

The chain carries TRBV2 and TRBJ2-5; D not resolved. Trimming left V 0 bases short and J 5 bases short, with 4 bases between. Germline CDR1 SNHLY, CDR2 FYNNEI. The CDR3 covers 12 residues. CDR3 DNA: TGTGCCAGCAGTGAAGCGTTTGAGACCCAGTACTTC. Amino acid sequence: CASSEAFETQYF.

The chain joins TRBV5-1 to TRBJ2-7, with 8 positions matching TRBD1. The V segment lost 0 bases and the J segment 3 bases; nucleotides outside the gene matches: 14. This CDR3 contains 18 residues. Germline V gene sequence: CDR1 SGHRS, CDR2 YFSETQ. DNA of the CDR3: TGCGCCAGCAGCTTGGGTGGAGACAGGGGCTACGATTACTACGAGCAGTACTTC. Its translation: CASSLGGDRGYDYYEQYF.